This is a list of T cell receptor beta chains from one sample in a study of blood T cell repertoires in COVID-19. The table came from immunoSEQ multiplex PCR; TCRdb's copy has only in-frame clones and leaves some out. The data show 200,000 or so clones, more than 80% seen once. Source material: peripheral blood. Receptors originate from a woman aged 80 or over with COVID-19, enrolled during active disease. Both conserved end residues are trimmed from each CDR3.

j_call | v_call | cdr3_aa
TRBJ2-2 | TRBV19 | ASSYGRPYTGELF
TRBJ1-1 | TRBV11-3 | ASSPASSEAF
TRBJ2-1 | TRBV6-1 | ASSEYGSFLYNEQF
TRBJ1-4 | TRBV7-8 | ASRQTATNEKLF
TRBJ2-1 | TRBV27 | ASSLSGRNEQF
TRBJ2-1 | TRBV6-5 | ASRVGLAGYNEQF
TRBJ2-5 | TRBV6-2/TRBV6-3 | ASSYGPGTGGSYQETQY
TRBJ1-1 | TRBV5-4 | ASSLSGTGDAEAF
TRBJ2-7 | TRBV4-2 | ASSQDVQRGGLDEQY
TRBJ1-4 | TRBV30 | AWSVWGTGSRKLF
TRBJ2-2 | TRBV5-1 | ASSLTHRGGPGELF
TRBJ1-1 | TRBV6-1 | ASSDGGLNTEAF
TRBJ1-2 | TRBV28 | ASSYDSHYGYT
TRBJ2-2 | TRBV5-1 | ASSSRLAGDTGELF
TRBJ1-2 | TRBV19 | ASSAKQGAFGYT
TRBJ1-1 | TRBV2 | ASRARDRPNTEAF
TRBJ2-7 | TRBV7-8 | ASSLGANFYEQY
TRBJ2-2 | TRBV6-2/TRBV6-3 | ASSYFRLDRGPRAGELF
TRBJ2-7 | TRBV24-1 | ATSDRRGSAPYEQY
TRBJ2-1 | TRBV7-9 | AIIQGTSYNEQF
TRBJ2-5 | TRBV20-1 | SAGGQETQY
TRBJ2-7 | TRBV11-2 | ASSWGGGLTYEQY
TRBJ2-1 | TRBV18 | ASSPSKGVVSYNEQF
TRBJ1-2 | TRBV6-6 | ASSYLLRGYT
TRBJ1-3 | TRBV4-1 | ASSQLPGLGNTIY
TRBJ1-2 | TRBV5-4 | ASSPSFDYGYT
TRBJ1-2 | TRBV27 | ASSRQGGYT
TRBJ1-1 | TRBV5-4 | ASSPPGTRGTEAF
TRBJ1-2 | TRBV29-1 | SVEDIIWDRGYYGYT
TRBJ1-5 | TRBV28 | ASSLRTGLYSNQPQH
TRBJ1-6 | TRBV3-1/TRBV3-2 | ASSQARDRANSPLH
TRBJ1-1 | TRBV4-1 | ASSQDEGSGSGEAF
TRBJ1-1 | TRBV28 | ASTRTGVNTEAF
TRBJ1-2 | TRBV2 | ASKVEGANYGYT
TRBJ2-5 | TRBV19 | ASSIAATGNQETQY
TRBJ1-1 | TRBV7-2 | ASSWGSGGRTEAF
TRBJ1-4 | TRBV5-6 | ASSSRQGSEKLF
TRBJ2-7 | TRBV21-1 | ASSMPRLQY
TRBJ2-7 | TRBV4-3 | ASSQDWQGTFSYEQY
TRBJ2-7 | TRBV7-2 | ASSLVSAGGSYEQY